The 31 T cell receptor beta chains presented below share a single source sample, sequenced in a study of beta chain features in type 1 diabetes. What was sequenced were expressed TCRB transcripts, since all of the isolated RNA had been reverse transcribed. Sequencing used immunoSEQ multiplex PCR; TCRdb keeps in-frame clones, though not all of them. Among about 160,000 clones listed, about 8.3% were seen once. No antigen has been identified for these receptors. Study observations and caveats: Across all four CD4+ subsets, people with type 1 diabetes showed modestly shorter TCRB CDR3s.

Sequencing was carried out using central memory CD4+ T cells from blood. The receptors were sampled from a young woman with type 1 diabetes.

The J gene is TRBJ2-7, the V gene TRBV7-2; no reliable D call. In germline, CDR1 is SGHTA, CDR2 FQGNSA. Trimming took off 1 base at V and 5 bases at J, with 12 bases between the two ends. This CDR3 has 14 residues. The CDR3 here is CASSLGPTRDEQYF. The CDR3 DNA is TGTGCCAGCAGCTTAGGGCCGACACGCGACGAGCAGTACTTC.

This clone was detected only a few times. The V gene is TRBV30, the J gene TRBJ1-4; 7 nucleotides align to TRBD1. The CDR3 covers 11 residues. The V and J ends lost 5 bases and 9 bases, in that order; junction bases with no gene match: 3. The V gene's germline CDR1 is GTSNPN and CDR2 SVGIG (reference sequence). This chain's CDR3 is CAWDREKKLFF. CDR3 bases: TGTGCCTGGGACAGGGAGAAAAAACTGTTTTTT.

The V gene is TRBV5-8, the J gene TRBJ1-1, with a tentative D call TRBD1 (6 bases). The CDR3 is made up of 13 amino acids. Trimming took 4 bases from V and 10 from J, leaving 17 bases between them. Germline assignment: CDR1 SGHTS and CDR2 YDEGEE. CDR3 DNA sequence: TGTGCCAGCAGCCTGGAGGGAGGGGGGCCAGCTTTCTTT. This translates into CASSLEGGGPAFF.

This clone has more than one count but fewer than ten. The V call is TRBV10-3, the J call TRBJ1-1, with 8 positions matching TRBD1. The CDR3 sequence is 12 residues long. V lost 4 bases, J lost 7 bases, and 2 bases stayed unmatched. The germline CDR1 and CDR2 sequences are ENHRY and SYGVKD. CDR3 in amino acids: CAISGGQVEAFF. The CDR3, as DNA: TGTGCCATCAGTGGGGGACAGGTTGAAGCTTTCTTT.

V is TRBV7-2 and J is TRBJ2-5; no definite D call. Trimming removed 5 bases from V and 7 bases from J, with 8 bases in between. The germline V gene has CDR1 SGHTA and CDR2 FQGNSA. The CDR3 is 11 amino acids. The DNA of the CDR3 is TGTGCCAGCAGCCTACTTCGGACCCAGTACTTC. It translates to CASSLLRTQYF.

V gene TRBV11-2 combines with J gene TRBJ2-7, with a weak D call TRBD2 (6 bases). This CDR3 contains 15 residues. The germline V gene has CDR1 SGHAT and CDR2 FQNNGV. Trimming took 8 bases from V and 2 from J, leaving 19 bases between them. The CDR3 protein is CASAEGVGGTYEQYF. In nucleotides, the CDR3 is TGTGCCAGCGCCGAGGGCGTGGGGGGAACCTACGAGCAGTACTTC.

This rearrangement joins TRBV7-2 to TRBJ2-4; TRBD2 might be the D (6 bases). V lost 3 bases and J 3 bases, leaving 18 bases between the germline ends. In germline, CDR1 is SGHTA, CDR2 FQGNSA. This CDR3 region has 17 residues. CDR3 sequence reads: CASSFGTGLGGKNIQYF. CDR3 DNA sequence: TGTGCCAGCAGCTTTGGAACCGGATTGGGGGGCAAAAACATTCAGTACTTC. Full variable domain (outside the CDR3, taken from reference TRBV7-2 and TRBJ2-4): GAGVSQSPSNKVTEKGKDVELRCDPISGHTALYWYRQSLGQGLEFLIYFQGNSAPDKSGLPSDRFSAERTGGSVSTLTIQRTQQEDSAVYLCASSFGTGLGGKNIQYFGAGTRLSVL.

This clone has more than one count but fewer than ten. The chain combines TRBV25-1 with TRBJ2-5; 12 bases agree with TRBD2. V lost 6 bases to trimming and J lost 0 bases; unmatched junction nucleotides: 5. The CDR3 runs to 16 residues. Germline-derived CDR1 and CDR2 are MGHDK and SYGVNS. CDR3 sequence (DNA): TGTGCCAGCAGGCGGACTAGCGGGGCGTACCAAGAGACCCAGTACTTC. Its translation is CASRRTSGAYQETQYF.

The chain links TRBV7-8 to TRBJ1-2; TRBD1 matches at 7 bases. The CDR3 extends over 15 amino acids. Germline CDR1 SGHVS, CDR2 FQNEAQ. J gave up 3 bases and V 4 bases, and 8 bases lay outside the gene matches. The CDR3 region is CASSSPNRGDYGYTF. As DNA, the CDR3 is TGTGCCAGCAGCTCTCCCAACAGGGGAGACTATGGCTACACCTTC.

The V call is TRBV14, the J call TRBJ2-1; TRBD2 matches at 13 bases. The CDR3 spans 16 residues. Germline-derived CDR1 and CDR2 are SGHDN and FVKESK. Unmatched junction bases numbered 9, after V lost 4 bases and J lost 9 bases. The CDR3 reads CASSPRTSGRSIEQFF. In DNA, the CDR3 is TGTGCCAGCAGCCCCCGGACTAGCGGGAGAAGCATTGAGCAGTTCTTC.

The CDR3 reads CASSRIPTSGAQETQYF. The CDR3 nucleotides read TGCGCCAGCAGCCGGATCCCTACTAGCGGAGCCCAAGAGACCCAGTACTTC. V gene TRBV5-1 combines with J gene TRBJ2-5; 8 nucleotides agree with TRBD2. The CDR3 is made up of 17 amino acids. Unmatched junction bases numbered 12, after V lost 4 bases and J lost 1 base. From germline, CDR1 is SGHRS and CDR2 YFSETQ.

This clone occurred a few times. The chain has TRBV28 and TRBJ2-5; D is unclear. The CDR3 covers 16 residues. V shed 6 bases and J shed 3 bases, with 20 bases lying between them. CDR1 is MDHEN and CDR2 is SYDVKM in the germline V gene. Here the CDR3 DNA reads TGTGCCAGCAGCCCTACCTTAATGGGCCGTAAAGAGACCCAGTACTTC. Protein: CASSPTLMGRKETQYF.

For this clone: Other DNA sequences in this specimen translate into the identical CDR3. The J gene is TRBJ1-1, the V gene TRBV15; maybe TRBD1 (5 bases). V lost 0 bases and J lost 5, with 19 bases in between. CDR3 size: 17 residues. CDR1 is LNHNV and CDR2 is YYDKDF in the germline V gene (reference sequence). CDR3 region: CATSREGTGGRRTEAFF. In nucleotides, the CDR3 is TGTGCCACCAGCAGAGAGGGTACAGGTGGCAGGCGGACTGAAGCTTTCTTT.

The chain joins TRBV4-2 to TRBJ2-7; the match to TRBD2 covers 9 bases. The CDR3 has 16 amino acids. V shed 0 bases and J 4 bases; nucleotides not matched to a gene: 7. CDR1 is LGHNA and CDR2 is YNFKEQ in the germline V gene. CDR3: CASSQDKAGGTYEQYF. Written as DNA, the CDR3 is TGTGCCAGCAGCCAAGATAAGGCGGGAGGGACTTACGAGCAGTACTTC.

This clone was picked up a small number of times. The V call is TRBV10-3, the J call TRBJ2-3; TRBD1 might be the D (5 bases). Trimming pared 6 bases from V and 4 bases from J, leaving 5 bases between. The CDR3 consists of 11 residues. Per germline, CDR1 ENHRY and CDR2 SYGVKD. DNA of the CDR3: TGTGCCATCAGGGGGCCAGATACGCAGTATTTT. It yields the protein CAIRGPDTQYF.

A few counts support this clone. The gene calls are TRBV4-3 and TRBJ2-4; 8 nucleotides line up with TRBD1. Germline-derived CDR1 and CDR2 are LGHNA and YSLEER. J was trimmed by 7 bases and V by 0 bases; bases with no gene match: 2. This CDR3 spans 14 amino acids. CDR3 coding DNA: TGCGCCAGCAGCCAAGATTCAGGGGGCAACATTCAGTACTTC. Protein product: CASSQDSGGNIQYF.

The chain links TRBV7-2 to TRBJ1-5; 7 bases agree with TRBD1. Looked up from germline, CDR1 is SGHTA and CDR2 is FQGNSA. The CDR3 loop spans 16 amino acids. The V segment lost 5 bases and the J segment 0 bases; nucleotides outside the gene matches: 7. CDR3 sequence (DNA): TGTGCCAGCAGCGGAGAGGGGGCTATTAGCAATCAGCCCCAGCATTTT. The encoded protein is CASSGEGAISNQPQHF.

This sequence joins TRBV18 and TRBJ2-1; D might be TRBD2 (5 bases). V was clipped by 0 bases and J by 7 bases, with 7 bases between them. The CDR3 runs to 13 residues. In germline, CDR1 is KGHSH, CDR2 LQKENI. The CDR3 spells CASSPPSGNEQFF. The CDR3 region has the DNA TGTGCCAGCTCACCACCATCGGGGAATGAGCAGTTCTTC.

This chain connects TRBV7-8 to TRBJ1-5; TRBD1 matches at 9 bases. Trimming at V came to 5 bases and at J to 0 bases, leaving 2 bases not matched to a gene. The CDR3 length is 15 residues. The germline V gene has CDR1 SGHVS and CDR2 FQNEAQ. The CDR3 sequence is CASSRQGDSNQPQHF. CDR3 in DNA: TGTGCCAGCAGCAGACAGGGGGATAGCAATCAGCCCCAGCATTTT.

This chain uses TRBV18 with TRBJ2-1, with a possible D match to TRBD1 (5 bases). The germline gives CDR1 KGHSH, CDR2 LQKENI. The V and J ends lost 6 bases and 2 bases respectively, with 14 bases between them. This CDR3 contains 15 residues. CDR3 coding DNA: TGTGCCAGCTCCCACTCACAGGACACCTACAATGAGCAGTTCTTC. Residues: CASSHSQDTYNEQFF.

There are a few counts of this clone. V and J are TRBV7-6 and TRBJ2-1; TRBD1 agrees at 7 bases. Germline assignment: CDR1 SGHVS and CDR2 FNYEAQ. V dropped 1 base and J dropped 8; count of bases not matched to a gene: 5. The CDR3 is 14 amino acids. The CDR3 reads CASSLGGQGDEQFF. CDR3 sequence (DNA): TGTGCCAGCAGCTTAGGGGGTCAGGGGGATGAGCAGTTCTTC. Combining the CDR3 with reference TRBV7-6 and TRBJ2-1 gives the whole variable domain GAGVSQSPRYKVTKRGQDVALRCDPISGHVSLYWYRQALGQGPEFLTYFNYEAQQDKSGLPNDRFSAERPEGSISTLTIQRTEQRDSAMYRCASSLGGQGDEQFFGPGTRLTVL.

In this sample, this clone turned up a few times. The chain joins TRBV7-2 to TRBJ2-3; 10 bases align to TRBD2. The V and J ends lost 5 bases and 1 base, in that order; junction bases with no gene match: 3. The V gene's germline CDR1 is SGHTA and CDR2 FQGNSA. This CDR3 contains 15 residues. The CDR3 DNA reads TGTGCCAGCAGCCATACTAGCGGGGGCACAGATACGCAGTATTTT. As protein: CASSHTSGGTDTQYF.

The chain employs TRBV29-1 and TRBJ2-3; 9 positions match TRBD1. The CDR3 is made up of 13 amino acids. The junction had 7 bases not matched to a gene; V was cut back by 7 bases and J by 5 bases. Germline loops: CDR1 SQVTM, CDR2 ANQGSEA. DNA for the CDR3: TGCAGCGCTACCGGGACAGGGAGAGATACGCAGTATTTT. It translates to CSATGTGRDTQYF.

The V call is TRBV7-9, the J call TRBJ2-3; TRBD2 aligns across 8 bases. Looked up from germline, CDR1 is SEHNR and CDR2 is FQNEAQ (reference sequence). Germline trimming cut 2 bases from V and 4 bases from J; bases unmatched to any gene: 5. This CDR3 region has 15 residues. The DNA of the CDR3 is TGTGCCAGCAGCTTATCCGGGGGGGCCGCAGATACGCAGTATTTT. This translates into CASSLSGGAADTQYF.

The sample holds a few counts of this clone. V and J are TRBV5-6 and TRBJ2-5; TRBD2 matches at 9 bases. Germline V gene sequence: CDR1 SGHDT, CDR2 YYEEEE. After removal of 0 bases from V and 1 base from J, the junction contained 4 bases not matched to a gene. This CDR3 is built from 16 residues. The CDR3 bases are TGTGCCAGCAGCTTGGGGGGACTAGCCCTCCAAGAGACCCAGTACTTC. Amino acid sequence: CASSLGGLALQETQYF.

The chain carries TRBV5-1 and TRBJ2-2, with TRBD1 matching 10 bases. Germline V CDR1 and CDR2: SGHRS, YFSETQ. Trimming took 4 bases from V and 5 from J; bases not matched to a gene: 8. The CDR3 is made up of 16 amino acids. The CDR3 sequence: CASSIRQGAQTGELFF. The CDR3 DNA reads TGCGCCAGCAGCATTAGACAGGGGGCGCAGACCGGGGAGCTGTTTTTT. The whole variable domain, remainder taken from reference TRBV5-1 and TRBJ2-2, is KAGVTQTPRYLIKTRGQQVTLSCSPISGHRSVSWYQQTPGQGLQFLFEYFSETQRNKGNFPGRFSGRQFSNSRSEMNVSTLELGDSALYLCASSIRQGAQTGELFFGEGSRLTVL.

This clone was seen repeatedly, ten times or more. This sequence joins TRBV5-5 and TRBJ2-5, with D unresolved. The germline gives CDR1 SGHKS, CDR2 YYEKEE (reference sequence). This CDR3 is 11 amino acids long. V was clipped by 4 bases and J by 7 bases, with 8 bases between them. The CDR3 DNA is TGTGCCAGCAGCACAACGGGGACCCAGTACTTC. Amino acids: CASSTTGTQYF.

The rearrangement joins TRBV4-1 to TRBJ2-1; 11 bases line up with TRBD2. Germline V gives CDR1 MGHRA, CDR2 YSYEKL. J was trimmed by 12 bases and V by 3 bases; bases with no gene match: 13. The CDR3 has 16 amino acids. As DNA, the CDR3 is TGCGCCAGCAGCCATGTCAACCTAGCGGGGGGCAGCGGGCAGTTCTTC. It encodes CASSHVNLAGGSGQFF.

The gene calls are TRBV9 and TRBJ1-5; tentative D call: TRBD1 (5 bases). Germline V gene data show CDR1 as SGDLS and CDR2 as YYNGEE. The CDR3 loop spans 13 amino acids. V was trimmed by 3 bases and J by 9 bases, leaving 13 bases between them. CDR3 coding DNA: TGTGCCAGCAGCGCTCAGACCCAGGGGCCCCAGCATTTT. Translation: CASSAQTQGPQHF.

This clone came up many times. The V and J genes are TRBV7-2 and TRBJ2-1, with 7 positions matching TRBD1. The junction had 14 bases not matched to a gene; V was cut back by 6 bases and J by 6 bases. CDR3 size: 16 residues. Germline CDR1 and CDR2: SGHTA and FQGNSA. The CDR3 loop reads CASRPFGQDRFNEQFF. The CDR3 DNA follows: TGTGCCAGCAGACCATTCGGACAGGACCGATTCAATGAGCAGTTCTTC.

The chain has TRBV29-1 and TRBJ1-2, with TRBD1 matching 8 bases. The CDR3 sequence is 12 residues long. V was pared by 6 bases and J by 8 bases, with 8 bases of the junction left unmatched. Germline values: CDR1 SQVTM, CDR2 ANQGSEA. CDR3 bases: TGCAGCGTGGAGGACAGGGTGCACGGCTACACCTTC. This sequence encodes CSVEDRVHGYTF. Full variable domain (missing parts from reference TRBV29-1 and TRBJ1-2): SAVISQKPSRDICQRGTSLTIQCQVDSQVTMMFWYRQQPGQSLTLIATANQGSEATYESGFVIDKFPISRPNLTFSTLTVSNMSPEDSSIYLCSVEDRVHGYTFGSGTRLTVV.